This T cell receptor (beta chain) was documented in a study of breast tumors, draining lymph nodes, adjacent tissues. Details on this clonotype: Antigen unknown.

Broader study findings: That most tumor T cells come from lymph nodes remained unproven. Luminal-like breast cancer showed significantly higher tumor–nontumor repertoire similarity than basal-like.

One entry per CDR3 protein results from TCRdb running MiXCR on the multiplex PCR reads. The data contain tens of thousands of distinct CDR3 sequences, roughly two fifths of them singletons. Specimen: breast tumor tissue. This TCR was sampled from a female donor with breast cancer. Some clones in this sample may be carry-over from other donors' samples.

The CDR3 here is CASSEVNWPYEQYF. The DNA of the CDR3 is TGCGCCAGCAGTGAAGTTAATTGGCCCTACGAGCAGTACTTC. This chain joins TRBV10-2 and TRBJ2-7; D gene unclear. The CDR3 is 14 residues long. Deletions cut 3 bases from V and 2 bases from J, with 11 bases between. Germline lookup yields CDR1 WSHSY and CDR2 SAAADI.